This TCR beta chain was observed in a study of cytomegalovirus exposure and HLA in healthy donors. The CDR3 totals 16 residues. In germline, CDR1 is SGHNT, CDR2 YYREEE (reference sequence). Germline trimming cut 3 bases from V and 8 bases from J; bases unmatched to any gene: 7. Researchers ran the PCR with 60 Vbeta and 13 Jbeta primers. Profiling relied on immunoSEQ multiplex PCR, and the TCRdb table lists in-frame clones only, not all of them. The sample yields under 90,000 clones, 75% seen once. Specimen: PBMCs. This clonotype was obtained from a middle-aged woman in good health and CMV-seronegative. The V and J genes are TRBV5-4 and TRBJ2-1; 14 nucleotides line up with TRBD2. The CDR3: CASSSGTSGSWDEQFF. CDR3 in DNA: TGTGCCAGCAGCTCGGGGACTAGCGGGAGTTGGGATGAGCAGTTCTTC.